Shown below are 32 T cell receptor beta chains from a single sample sequenced in a study of regulatory T cells in long-lasting Graves disease listed by TCRdb under 2021. The time point label on this specimen signifies: newly diagnosed GD, antithyroid drugs for less than 3 months. RNA was extracted from PBMCs in TRIzol for both TCR sequencing and RNA sequencing. The library was prepared using multiplex PCR. For sequencing, an Illumina HiSeq 4000 was employed. To build TCR beta libraries, CDR3 regions were amplified by Arm-PCR using iRepertoire HTBI primers. TCRdb reran the public reads through fastp at Q25 and MiXCR, keeping productive beta chains. Identical CDR3 protein sequences are pooled into one entry, listed with their most common genes and DNA. This sample is represented by hundreds of thousands of distinct CDR3 sequences; roughly 16% of them were singletons. The top ten clonotypes cover 25% of the sample.

This sample was also put to use in a study of T cells in Graves' hyperthyroidism and ophthalmopathy.

The specimen was peripheral blood mononuclear cells (PBMCs), collected at new diagnosis, from a patient treated with antithyroid drugs. The receptors come from a woman aged 35-65 years with Graves disease. Donor details come from another sample of the same person, matched by shared clones.

The V and J genes are TRBV9 and TRBJ1-3; weak D call: TRBD1 (5 bases). The length of the CDR3 is 16 residues. Trimming took off 4 bases at V and 0 bases at J, with 14 bases between the two ends. Germline-derived CDR1 and CDR2 are SGDLS and YYNGEE. CDR3 sequence: CASSPQGTFSGNTIYF. In DNA, the CDR3 is TGTGCCAGCAGCCCCCAAGGGACCTTCTCTGGAAACACCATATATTTT.

Details on this clonotype: This may stem from a read error, because a much larger clone lies one nucleotide away. As the CDR3 is not closed by the conserved phenylalanine or tryptophan, this likely results from a read error. V is TRBV7-2 and J is TRBJ1-3; 7 bases line up with TRBD1. Germline CDR1 SGHTA, CDR2 FQGNSA. V shed 5 bases, J shed 6 bases, and the junction held 4 bases outside the gene matches. The CDR3 is 13 amino acids. CDR3 DNA: TGTGCCAGCAGCAAGGGACAGCTAAACACCATATATTCT. Its translation is CASSKGQLNTIYS.

This clonotype was seen ten or more times. V and J are TRBV10-3 and TRBJ2-1; no clear D gene. V was cut by 2 bases and J by 9 bases, with 11 bases left in between. CDR1 ENHRY and CDR2 SYGVKD come from the germline V gene. CDR3 length: 13 amino acids. DNA of the CDR3: TGTGCCATCAGTGAGCAAGGTCACGGTGAGCAGTTCTTC. Amino acids: CAISEQGHGEQFF.

This clonotype was observed many times. V gene TRBV3-1 combines with J gene TRBJ1-1; D gene ambiguous. With 3 bases removed from V and 4 bases from J, the gap between germline ends came to 12 bases. Germline V gene sequence: CDR1 LGHDT, CDR2 YNNKEL (reference sequence). The CDR3 covers 14 residues. Here the CDR3 reads CASSHVQLSTEAFF. CDR3 nucleotide sequence: TGTGCCAGCAGCCATGTGCAGCTGAGCACTGAAGCTTTCTTT.

This clonotype has a count of ten or more. This rearrangement joins TRBV28 to TRBJ2-7, with 7 bases aligning to TRBD2. V was clipped by 8 bases and J by 2 bases; unmatched bases: 15. The CDR3 runs 16 residues. Germline CDR1 reads MDHEN; CDR2 reads SYDVKM. The CDR3 reads CASRKRELAMTYEQYF. In nucleotides, the CDR3 is TGTGCCAGCCGAAAACGGGAACTAGCGATGACCTACGAGCAGTACTTC.

The CDR3 here is CASSTTQGGNQPQHF. CDR3 nucleotides: TGTGCCAGTAGCACCACGCAAGGGGGCAATCAGCCCCAGCATTTT. V and J are TRBV19 and TRBJ1-5; weak D call: TRBD1 (5 bases). V lost 6 bases and J lost 2, with 14 bases in between. Germline CDR1 reads LNHDA; CDR2 reads SQIVND (reference sequence). The CDR3 totals 15 residues.

This clonotype was picked up many times. V and J are TRBV3-1 and TRBJ1-3; a weak D match, TRBD1 (6 bases). The germline gives CDR1 LGHDT, CDR2 YNNKEL (reference sequence). The CDR3 sequence is 15 residues long. Trimming left V 4 bases short and J 0 bases short, with 10 bases between. CDR3 nucleotides: TGTGCCAGCAGCCTCGGGACACACTCTGGAAACACCATATATTTT. The encoded protein is CASSLGTHSGNTIYF. Full variable domain (missing parts from reference TRBV3-1 and TRBJ1-3): DTAVSQTPKYLVTQMGNDKSIKCEQNLGHDTMYWYKQDSKKFLKIMFSYNNKELIINETVPNRFSPKSPDKAHLNLHINSLELGDSAVYFCASSLGTHSGNTIYFGEGSWLTVV.

The chain carries TRBV11-3 and TRBJ2-3; 9 nucleotides match TRBD2. J lost 3 bases, V lost 3 bases, and 7 bases had no gene match. This CDR3 region has 16 residues. Germline V gene lookup returns CDR1 SGHNT and CDR2 YENEEA. The chain's CDR3 is CASSFTAGGGTDTQYF. The CDR3 DNA reads as TGTGCCAGCAGCTTTACCGCGGGGGGGGGGACAGATACGCAGTATTTT.

This clonotype was observed a few times. The V and J genes are TRBV7-9 and TRBJ2-1, with 8 bases lining up with TRBD1. The V segment lost 8 bases and the J segment 4 bases; nucleotides outside the gene matches: 10. The length of the CDR3 is 15 residues. CDR1 is SEHNR, CDR2 FQNEAQ, per germline (reference sequence). CDR3: CASASDRVWYNEQFF. CDR3 DNA: TGTGCCAGCGCTTCGGACAGGGTTTGGTACAATGAGCAGTTCTTC.

With regard to this clonotype: A clone one base away is much larger, so this may be a read error. This CDR3 fails to terminate in the conserved phenylalanine or tryptophan, so it likely reflects a read error. V and J are TRBV28 and TRBJ2-7, with D possibly TRBD1 on 5 matching bases. The CDR3 is 16 amino acids. CDR1 is MDHEN and CDR2 is SYDVKM in the germline V gene. Trimming cost V 4 bases and J 0 bases, with 16 bases left between them. The CDR3 bases are TGTGCCAGCAGTTCCCTAGGCAGGGCCCTCTCCTACGAGCAGTACTTA. It codes for CASSSLGRALSYEQYL.

The sample holds a few counts of this clonotype. J is TRBJ2-3 and V is TRBV5-1, with D possibly being TRBD1 (5 bases). The CDR3 contains 15 residues. With 3 bases removed from V and 0 bases from J, the gap between germline ends came to 11 bases. Germline values: CDR1 SGHRS, CDR2 YFSETQ. As DNA, the CDR3 is TGCGCCAGCAGCTCCGGACATCCTAGCACAGATACGCAGTATTTT. Translated, it gives CASSSGHPSTDTQYF.

V is TRBV28 and J is TRBJ1-2; D is unresolved. Germline V gene lookup returns CDR1 MDHEN and CDR2 SYDVKM. This CDR3 has 12 residues. The V end lost 2 bases, the J end lost 7 bases, and 8 bases lay between the germline ends. This chain's CDR3 is CASSLARVGYTF. The DNA for the CDR3 is TGTGCCAGCAGTTTAGCGAGGGTTGGCTACACCTTC.

This clonotype was observed at least ten times. The chain carries TRBV27 and TRBJ1-1, with D tentatively TRBD1 (6 bases). Germline CDR1 and CDR2: MNHEY and SMNVEV (reference sequence). Trimming took 0 bases from V and 0 from J, leaving 8 bases between them. This CDR3 spans 15 amino acids. CDR3 region: CASSLSGTLNTEAFF. Written as DNA, the CDR3 is TGTGCCAGCAGTTTATCGGGGACACTGAACACTGAAGCTTTCTTT.

This clonotype has a handful of counts. V gene TRBV18 combines with J gene TRBJ2-7; D unresolved. From germline, CDR1 is KGHSH and CDR2 LQKENI. The CDR3 is 13 residues long. V lost 2 bases and J 3 bases, leaving 8 bases between the germline ends. Here the CDR3 DNA reads TGTGCCAGCTCACCAAGCCAAGACTACGAGCAGTACTTC. This encodes CASSPSQDYEQYF.

The rearrangement joins TRBV18 to TRBJ1-2, with D uncertain. Germline CDR1 and CDR2: KGHSH and LQKENI. The CDR3 has 14 residues. V was clipped by 1 base and J by 3 bases, with 9 bases between them. CDR3 sequence (DNA): TGTGCCAGCTCACCACAGGAAACCCACTATGGCTACACCTTC. This encodes CASSPQETHYGYTF. Drawing the rest from reference TRBV18 and TRBJ1-2, the complete variable domain is NAGVMQNPRHLVRRRGQEARLRCSPMKGHSHVYWYRQLPEEGLKFMVYLQKENIIDESGMPKERFSAEFPKEGPSILRIQQVVRGDSAAYFCASSPQETHYGYTFGSGTRLTVV.

This clonotype came up many times. The J gene is TRBJ2-3, the V gene TRBV19; 12 bases agree with TRBD2. V lost 4 bases and J lost 3; bases outside the gene matches: 5. Germline V gene data show CDR1 as LNHDA and CDR2 as SQIVND (reference sequence). The CDR3 consists of 16 residues. The CDR3 DNA sequence: TGTGCCAGTAGTACCCTCCTAGCGGGGGGGACAGATACGCAGTATTTT. Translation: CASSTLLAGGTDTQYF.

Of note for this clonotype: This may be a read error: a much more frequent sequence differs by one nucleotide. The chain recombines TRBV9 with TRBJ1-3; maybe TRBD1 (5 bases). CDR1 and CDR2 from the germline V gene are SGDLS and YYNGEE. There are 15 residues in the CDR3. DNA for the CDR3: TGTGCCAGCAGCGCGGGGGAATATACTGGAAACGCCATATATTTT. Encoded protein: CASSAGEYTGNAIYF.

In its sample, this clonotype was seen many times. The J gene is TRBJ2-1, the V gene TRBV7-2; D gene uncertain. The CDR3 is 17 amino acids. The germline V gene has CDR1 SGHTA and CDR2 FQGNSA. V was trimmed by 4 bases and J by 6 bases, leaving 22 bases between them. The CDR3, as DNA: TGTGCCAGCAGCTCCTCCTCCCGGACCCTATCTTCCAATGAGCAGTTCTTC. As protein: CASSSSSRTLSSNEQFF.

This clonotype was seen repeatedly, ten times or more. The chain uses TRBV11-1 and TRBJ1-3; D gene unclear. V was cut by 1 base and J by 3 bases, with 7 bases left in between. From germline, CDR1 is SGHAT and CDR2 FQDESV (reference sequence). The CDR3 has 14 residues. CDR3 region: CASSLDTVGNTIYF. The CDR3, as DNA: TGTGCCAGCAGCTTAGATACCGTTGGAAACACCATATATTTT. The variable domain in full, completed from reference TRBV11-1 and TRBJ1-3, reads EAEVAQSPRYKITEKSQAVAFWCDPISGHATLYWYRQILGQGPELLVQFQDESVVDDSQLPKDRFSAERLKGVDSTLKIQPAELGDSAMYLCASSLDTVGNTIYFGEGSWLTVV.

This clonotype was detected ten times or more. The chain employs TRBV7-3 and TRBJ2-5, with TRBD1 matching over 8 bases. V gave up 3 bases and J gave up 4 bases; unmatched junction bases: 4. CDR3 length: 14 residues. The germline V gene has CDR1 SGHTA and CDR2 FQGTGA. CDR3 nucleotides: TGTGCCAGCAGCTTCCAGGGGGCAGGAGAGACCCAGTACTTC. This translates into CASSFQGAGETQYF.

This clonotype was seen ten or more times. V and J are TRBV3-1 and TRBJ1-2; no firm D call. The CDR3 is 14 amino acids. Germline-derived CDR1 and CDR2 are LGHDT and YNNKEL (reference sequence). V was trimmed by 3 bases and J by 4 bases, leaving 12 bases between them. The CDR3 reads CASSHLEISYGYTF. The CDR3 DNA reads as TGTGCCAGCAGCCACCTGGAGATATCCTATGGCTACACCTTC.

The gene calls are TRBV2 and TRBJ1-6; no reliable D call. With 7 bases removed from V and 4 bases from J, the gap between germline ends came to 11 bases. CDR1 is SNHLY and CDR2 is FYNNEI in the germline V gene. This CDR3 is built from 14 residues. The CDR3 coding sequence is TGTGCCAGCACCGAGCGACTGTATAATTCACCCCTCCACTTT. Translated: CASTERLYNSPLHF.

In this sample, this clonotype turned up many times. V gene TRBV3-1 combines with J gene TRBJ1-1; the D gene is possibly TRBD1 (6 bases). The length of the CDR3 is 14 residues. Per germline, CDR1 LGHDT and CDR2 YNNKEL (reference sequence). Trimming pared 3 bases from V and 12 bases from J, leaving 20 bases between. The CDR3 bases are TGTGCCAGCAGCCATGCTCAGGGGCCGTGGGGTACTTTCTTT. Protein product: CASSHAQGPWGTFF.

The J gene is TRBJ1-1, the V gene TRBV9; D remains ambiguous. This CDR3 has 16 amino acids. V was shortened by 4 bases and J by 5 bases, with 21 bases between the two germline ends. Germline V lookup: CDR1 SGDLS, CDR2 YYNGEE. Here the CDR3 reads CASSSALGYRQTEAFF. The DNA of the CDR3 is TGTGCCAGCAGCTCGGCATTGGGATATAGGCAAACTGAAGCTTTCTTT. Full variable domain (missing parts from reference TRBV9 and TRBJ1-1): DSGVTQTPKHLITATGQRVTLRCSPRSGDLSVYWYQQSLDQGLQFLIQYYNGEERAKGNILERFSAQQFPDLHSELNLSSLELGDSALYFCASSSALGYRQTEAFFGQGTRLTVV.

The V gene is TRBV6-1, the J gene TRBJ2-7; weak D call: TRBD2 (7 bases). This CDR3 is built from 13 residues. CDR1 is MNHNS and CDR2 is SASEGT in the germline V gene. With 9 bases removed from V and 6 bases from J, the gap between germline ends came to 18 bases. The CDR3 DNA sequence: TGTGCCAGTAGCCCTGGGGGGGCTGTCGAGCAGTACTTC. Encoded protein: CASSPGGAVEQYF.

The chain joins TRBV7-2 to TRBJ2-3; 7 bases align to TRBD2. From germline, CDR1 is SGHTA and CDR2 FQGNSA. This CDR3 is built from 15 residues. V shed 2 bases and J 2 bases; nucleotides not matched to a gene: 4. The chain's CDR3 is CASSLRLADTDTQYF. In DNA form, the CDR3 reads TGTGCCAGCAGCTTAAGGCTAGCGGACACAGATACGCAGTATTTT.

This clonotype was seen many times. The rearrangement uses TRBV6-1 and TRBJ2-1; 10 bases align to TRBD1. With V trimmed by 5 bases and J by 5 bases, 3 bases remained unmatched. The CDR3 spans 14 residues. CDR1 is MNHNS and CDR2 is SASEGT in the germline V gene. The CDR3 DNA reads TGTGCCAGCAGTAGGACAGGGGGAAACAATGAGCAGTTCTTC. This encodes CASSRTGGNNEQFF.

This clonotype came up a few times. The chain uses TRBV19 and TRBJ1-5, with TRBD1 matching over 8 bases. Germline values: CDR1 LNHDA, CDR2 SQIVND (reference sequence). J lost 2 bases, V lost 6 bases, and 3 bases had no gene match. The CDR3 is made up of 14 amino acids. CDR3 region: CASRDRVRNQPQHF. The CDR3 DNA follows: TGTGCCAGTAGGGACAGGGTTCGCAATCAGCCCCAGCATTTT.

The V and J genes are TRBV9 and TRBJ2-1, with D perhaps TRBD1 (6 bases). Germline V lookup: CDR1 SGDLS, CDR2 YYNGEE. Trimming cost V 5 bases and J 7 bases, with 10 bases left between them. The CDR3 spans 12 residues. CDR3 protein: CASSKRGNEQFF. The CDR3 coding sequence is TGTGCCAGCAGTAAGAGGGGGAATGAGCAGTTCTTC.

The chain recombines TRBV14 with TRBJ2-1; 11 bases are shared with TRBD2. This CDR3 is built from 16 residues. J gave up 7 bases and V 0 bases, and 5 bases lay outside the gene matches. Germline CDR1 and CDR2: SGHDN and FVKESK. For the CDR3, the DNA is TGTGCCAGCAGCCAAGAGGCCGGGACTAGCGGTAATGAGCAGTTCTTC. Its translation: CASSQEAGTSGNEQFF.

This chain links TRBV18 with TRBJ1-1, with a tentative D call TRBD1 (5 bases). The CDR3 length is 13 residues. V lost 3 bases to trimming and J lost 8 bases, with 13 bases between them. Per germline, CDR1 KGHSH and CDR2 LQKENI. CDR3 in DNA: TGTGCCAGCTCACCCCTCGACAGTAAAGAAGCTTTCTTT. Encoded protein: CASSPLDSKEAFF.

The chain employs TRBV29-1 and TRBJ1-1; D remains ambiguous. The germline V gene encodes CDR1 SQVTM and CDR2 ANQGSEA. The V gene lost 7 bases and the J gene lost 1 base, with 13 bases spanning the gap. The length of the CDR3 is 13 residues. This CDR3 reads CSAKGNANTEAFF. The CDR3 DNA reads TGCAGCGCGAAGGGTAATGCGAACACTGAAGCTTTCTTT. The whole variable domain, remainder taken from reference TRBV29-1 and TRBJ1-1, is SAVISQKPSRDICQRGTSLTIQCQVDSQVTMMFWYRQQPGQSLTLIATANQGSEATYESGFVIDKFPISRPNLTFSTLTVSNMSPEDSSIYLCSAKGNANTEAFFGQGTRLTVV.